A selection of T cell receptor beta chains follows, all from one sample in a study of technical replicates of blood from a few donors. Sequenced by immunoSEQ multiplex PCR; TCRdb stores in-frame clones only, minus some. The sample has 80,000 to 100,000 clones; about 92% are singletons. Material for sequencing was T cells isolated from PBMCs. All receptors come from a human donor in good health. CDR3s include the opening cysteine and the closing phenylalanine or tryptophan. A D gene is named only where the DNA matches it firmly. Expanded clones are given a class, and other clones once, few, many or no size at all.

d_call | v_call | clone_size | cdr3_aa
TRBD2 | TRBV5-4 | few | CASSSGGAGETRDTQYF
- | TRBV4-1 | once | CASSQDRTPNTEAFF
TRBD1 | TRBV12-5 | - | CASGVGQGWQGYTF
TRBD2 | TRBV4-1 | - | CASSRGLAGVMSYEQYF
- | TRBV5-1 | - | CASSPLPQGNTDTQYF
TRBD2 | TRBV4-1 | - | CASSQDLAGGAGEQFF
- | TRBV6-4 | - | CASQAQDNTGELFF
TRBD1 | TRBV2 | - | CATTGGADYGYTF
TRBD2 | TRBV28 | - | CASIGREYYEQYF
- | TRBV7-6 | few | CASSSGARTSMNTEAFF
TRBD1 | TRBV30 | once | CAWKRTGDFWGYTF
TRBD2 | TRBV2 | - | CASRLGLAGGSETQYF
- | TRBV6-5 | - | CASSYSPRLKNIQYF
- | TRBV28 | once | CASSLYANTGELFF
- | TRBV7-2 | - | CASSLEGGPNYGYTF
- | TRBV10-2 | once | CASTLLSQGSTEAFF
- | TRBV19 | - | CASSIVARQETQYF
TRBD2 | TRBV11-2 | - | CASSFGAGDEQFF
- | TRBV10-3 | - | CAISDGGKGNQPQHF
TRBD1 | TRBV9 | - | CASSGPGGTEAFF
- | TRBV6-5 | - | CASSRTTLSTDTQYF
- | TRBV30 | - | CAWSRQGAAGELFF